The rows below give T cell receptor beta chains drawn from one sample of a study of blood T cell repertoires in COVID-19. Using immunoSEQ multiplex PCR, the repertoire was profiled, and TCRdb retains in-frame clones only, with some absent. In the table there are fewer than 60,000 clones, roughly 89% of which are singletons. Material: peripheral blood. The receptor set was obtained from a man aged 50-59 years with acute or convalescent COVID-19. The CDR3 runs from the conserved cysteine through the conserved F or W. A D gene is named only where the DNA matches it firmly. Size is stated for part of the rows, as once, few or many counts, or as a class when the clone is expanded.

j_call d_call v_call clone_size cdr3_aa cdr3_nt
TRBJ1-6 - TRBV19 - CASSAQRYNSPLHF TGTGCCAGTAGTGCACAGAGATATAATTCACCCCTCCACTTT
TRBJ1-2 - TRBV5-1 - CASRLEGSLYGYTF TGCGCCAGCAGACTGGAGGGCAGCCTCTATGGCTACACCTTC
TRBJ2-7 - TRBV28 - CASSPRLVSYEQYF TGTGCCAGCAGTCCGAGACTTGTCTCCTACGAGCAGTACTTC
TRBJ2-3 TRBD2 TRBV10-1 - CASSEAGPTDTQYF TGCGCCAGCAGTGAAGCGGGACCCACAGATACGCAGTATTTT
TRBJ2-1 TRBD1 TRBV6-6 once CASSPHLRQGDKQFF TGTGCCAGCAGTCCTCACCTACGACAGGGTGATAAGCAGTTCTTC
TRBJ1-2 - TRBV28 - CASSTGPGDNENYGYTF TGTGCCAGCAGCACCGGCCCCGGGGACAACGAGAACTATGGCTACACCTTC
TRBJ2-2 TRBD2 TRBV7-3 - CASSLRGGYIGLAGSGELFF TGTGCCAGCAGCTTAAGGGGGGGATATATTGGACTAGCGGGCTCCGGGGAGCTGTTTTTT
TRBJ2-1 - TRBV6-2/TRBV6-3 - CASSPFNEQFF TGTGCCAGCAGCCCCTTCAATGAGCAGTTCTTC
TRBJ2-2 - TRBV7-9 - CASSLIGADTGELFF TGTGCCAGCAGCTTAATAGGTGCGGACACCGGGGAGCTGTTTTTT
TRBJ1-5 - TRBV4-1 - CASSQELSYQPQHF TGCGCCAGCAGCCAAGAACTCTCTTATCAGCCCCAGCATTTT
TRBJ2-3 - TRBV6-6 - CASTGGAIAYF TGTGCCAGCACCGGTGGAGCCATAGCGTATTTT
TRBJ2-2 TRBD2 TRBV6-5 - CASSYKGTSGSGELFF TGTGCCAGCAGTTATAAAGGGACTAGCGGGAGCGGGGAGCTGTTTTTT
TRBJ1-6 TRBD1 TRBV12-3/TRBV12-4 - CASKLDRLSPLHF TGTGCCAGCAAGCTGGACAGGCTATCACCCCTCCACTTT
TRBJ2-5 - TRBV24-1 once CATSLFGGTQYF TGTGCCACCAGTCTTTTCGGCGGGACCCAGTACTTC
TRBJ2-6 TRBD2 TRBV11-2 - CASSPGTTYSGANVLTF TGTGCCAGCAGCCCCGGGACTACCTACTCTGGGGCCAACGTCCTGACTTTC
TRBJ2-5 TRBD2 TRBV7-9 - CATGGQETQYF TGTGCCACCGGGGGGCAAGAGACCCAGTACTTC
TRBJ1-1 - TRBV6-5 - CASSDSQNTEAFF TGTGCCAGCAGTGACTCTCAGAACACTGAAGCTTTCTTT
TRBJ1-5 - TRBV18 - CASSPGAVSNQPQHF TGTGCCAGCTCACCGGGGGCCGTGAGCAATCAGCCCCAGCATTTT
TRBJ1-6 - TRBV27 - CASSFEGDLNSPLHF TGTGCCAGCAGTTTTGAGGGGGATTTGAATTCACCCCTCCACTTT
TRBJ1-5 - TRBV6-5 - CASAAGGYGNQPQHF TGTGCCAGCGCAGCGGGGGGATATGGCAATCAGCCCCAGCATTTT
TRBJ2-1 TRBD1 TRBV19 - CASSIVGTGWRNEQFF TGTGCCAGTAGTATCGTCGGGACAGGGTGGCGGAATGAGCAGTTCTTC
TRBJ2-7 - TRBV16 - CASSQSRPPGEQYF TGTGCCAGCAGCCAATCTCGGCCCCCAGGCGAGCAGTACTTC
TRBJ2-1 TRBD2 TRBV7-8 - CASSLSSLAVNNEQFF TGTGCCAGCAGCTTATCCTCTCTAGCGGTGAACAATGAGCAGTTCTTC
TRBJ2-4 TRBD2 TRBV6-5 - CASSYRRGEGNIQYF TGTGCCAGCAGTTACCGGCGAGGGGAGGGAAACATTCAGTACTTC
TRBJ2-5 TRBD2 TRBV7-2 - CASSRRAGLAGVHSETQYF TGTGCCAGCAGTCGTCGGGCGGGACTAGCGGGAGTCCATTCGGAGACCCAGTACTTC
TRBJ1-5 TRBD1 TRBV3-1/TRBV3-2 - CASSLGQGAGQPQHF TGTGCCAGCAGCTTGGGACAGGGGGCAGGTCAGCCCCAGCATTTT
TRBJ1-1 - TRBV7-9 few CASSSDKRTFF TGTGCCAGCAGTTCGGACAAACGAACTTTCTTT
TRBJ2-2 TRBD2 TRBV7-6 - CASSLVLAGTNTGELFF TGTGCCAGCAGCTTGGTCCTAGCGGGGACGAACACCGGGGAGCTGTTTTTT
TRBJ1-2 - TRBV7-3 - CASSFSPTYGYTF TGTGCCAGCAGCTTTAGTCCCACCTATGGCTACACCTTC
TRBJ1-1 - TRBV28 - CASSLLRGEAFF TGTGCCAGCAGTTTATTAAGAGGGGAAGCTTTCTTT
TRBJ1-5 - TRBV24-1 - CATSDTHNQPQHF TGTGCCACCAGTGACACACACAATCAGCCCCAGCATTTT
TRBJ1-1 - TRBV6-2/TRBV6-3 - CASSKRQVGNTEAFF TGTGCCAGCAGTAAACGACAGGTCGGCAACACTGAAGCTTTCTTT
TRBJ2-7 - TRBV6-5 - CASSLQGVSYEQYF TGTGCCAGCAGTCTCCAAGGGGTGAGCTACGAGCAGTACTTC
TRBJ2-4 - TRBV5-1 few CASSTDRNIQYF TGCGCCAGCAGCACAGACAGAAACATTCAGTACTTC
TRBJ1-1 - TRBV6-1 - CASSDPGGMNTEAFF TGTGCCAGCAGTGATCCCGGGGGGATGAACACTGAAGCTTTCTTT
TRBJ2-7 TRBD1 TRBV5-1 - CASSLDGTGIAYEQYF TGCGCCAGCAGCTTGGATGGGACAGGGATTGCCTACGAGCAGTACTTC
TRBJ2-7 TRBD2 TRBV4-1 few CASSQGSGGLYEQYF TGCGCCAGCAGCCAAGGGTCGGGAGGCCTCTACGAGCAGTACTTC
TRBJ1-5 TRBD1 TRBV5-6 - CASSRTGDQPQHF TGTGCCAGCAGCCGTACAGGGGATCAGCCCCAGCATTTT
TRBJ1-6 TRBD1 TRBV15 - CATSRDRTGSGSPLHF TGTGCCACCAGCAGAGATCGGACAGGGAGTGGTTCACCCCTCCACTTT
TRBJ1-2 - TRBV6-5 - CASSYTLTENYGYTF TGTGCCAGCAGTTACACATTGACGGAGAACTATGGCTACACCTTC
TRBJ2-7 TRBD2 TRBV30 few CALSPSGSYEQYF TGTGCCTTATCCCCTAGCGGATCCTACGAGCAGTACTTC
TRBJ1-2 - TRBV7-2 - CASSSFREIYGYTF TGTGCCAGCAGCTCATTTCGGGAGATCTATGGCTACACCTTC
TRBJ1-5 - TRBV10-2 - CASSGQAGLNQPQHF TGCGCCAGCAGTGGACAGGCAGGATTGAATCAGCCCCAGCATTTT
TRBJ1-5 - TRBV7-9 few CASSFIGGDQPQHF TGTGCCAGCAGCTTCATAGGGGGGGATCAGCCCCAGCATTTT
TRBJ2-1 - TRBV24-1 - CATSDRQSLKQFF TGTGCCACCAGTGACAGACAGTCGTTAAAGCAGTTCTTC
TRBJ2-7 - TRBV20-1 - CSAGQFYEQYF TGCAGTGCTGGACAGTTCTACGAGCAGTACTTC
TRBJ1-3 - TRBV20-1 few CSASPVGRDYGNTIYF TGCAGTGCTAGTCCGGTGGGCAGGGATTATGGAAACACCATATATTTT
TRBJ1-1 - TRBV28 - CASSLLTAAGPNTEAFF TGTGCCAGCAGTTTACTTACCGCCGCAGGGCCGAACACTGAAGCTTTCTTT
TRBJ2-1 - TRBV20-1 - CSASAWPRNNEQFF TGCAGTGCTAGTGCCTGGCCCCGTAACAATGAGCAGTTCTTC
TRBJ2-1 - TRBV24-1 - CATSSGDAPYNEQFF TGTGCCACCAGTTCAGGGGACGCCCCCTACAATGAGCAGTTCTTC
TRBJ1-5 - TRBV2 - CASKGETEEPQHF TGTGCCAGCAAAGGGGAAACCGAAGAGCCCCAGCATTTT
TRBJ1-2 TRBD1 TRBV6-5 - CASRVPGQGSGYTF TGTGCCAGCAGGGTCCCGGGACAGGGGTCTGGCTACACCTTC
TRBJ2-7 TRBD1 TRBV27 - CASGQGGYEQYF TGTGCCAGCGGACAGGGGGGCTACGAGCAGTACTTC
TRBJ2-7 TRBD2 TRBV3-1/TRBV3-2 - CASSHNTLAGGSEQYF TGTGCCAGCAGCCATAACACACTAGCGGGAGGATCCGAGCAGTACTTC